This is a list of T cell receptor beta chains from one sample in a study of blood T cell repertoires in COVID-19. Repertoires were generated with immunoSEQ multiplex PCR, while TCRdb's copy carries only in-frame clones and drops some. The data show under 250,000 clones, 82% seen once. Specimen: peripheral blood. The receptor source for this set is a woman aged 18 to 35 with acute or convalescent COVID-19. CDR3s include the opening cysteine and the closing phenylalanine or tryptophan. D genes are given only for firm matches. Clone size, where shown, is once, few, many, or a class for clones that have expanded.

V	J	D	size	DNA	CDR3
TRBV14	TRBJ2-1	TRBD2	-	TGTGCCAGCAGCCGGAATAGCGGGACGGGGGACAATGAGCAGTTCTTC	CASSRNSGTGDNEQFF
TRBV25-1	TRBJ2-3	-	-	TGTGCCAGCAGTGCCCCAAGTGCGGGACGCGCAGATACGCAGTATTTT	CASSAPSAGRADTQYF
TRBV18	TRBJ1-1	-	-	TGTGCCAGCTCACGGAAAGGACAGCAGGAAGCTTTCTTT	CASSRKGQQEAFF
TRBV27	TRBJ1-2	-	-	TGTGCCAGCAGTTTAGAGGGGGTAGCCGGCTACACCTTC	CASSLEGVAGYTF
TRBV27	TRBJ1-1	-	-	TGTGCCAGCAGTTTGTTCTCTGACACTGAAGCTTTCTTT	CASSLFSDTEAFF
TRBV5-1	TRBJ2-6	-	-	TGCGCCAGCACACCTCGAGAGGGGGTTGCTGGGGCCAACGTCCTGACTTTC	CASTPREGVAGANVLTF
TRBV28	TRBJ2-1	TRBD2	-	TGTGCCAGCAGTTTAGCTGGACTAGGTGGATACAATGAGCAGTTCTTC	CASSLAGLGGYNEQFF
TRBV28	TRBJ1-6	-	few	TGTGCCAGCAGGTTAAGGCCGACAGCTGGGCATAATTCACCCCTCCACTTT	CASRLRPTAGHNSPLHF
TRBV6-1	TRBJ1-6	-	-	TGTGCCAGCAGTGAAGGTTACGGAACAGCTCGAAATTCACCCCTCCACTTT	CASSEGYGTARNSPLHF
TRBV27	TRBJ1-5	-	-	TGTGCCAGCAGTTTATTGGGCTTTAATCAGCCCCAGCATTTT	CASSLLGFNQPQHF
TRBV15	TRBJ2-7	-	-	TGTGCCACCAGCAGAGCCTTCGGCTACGAGCAGTACTTC	CATSRAFGYEQYF